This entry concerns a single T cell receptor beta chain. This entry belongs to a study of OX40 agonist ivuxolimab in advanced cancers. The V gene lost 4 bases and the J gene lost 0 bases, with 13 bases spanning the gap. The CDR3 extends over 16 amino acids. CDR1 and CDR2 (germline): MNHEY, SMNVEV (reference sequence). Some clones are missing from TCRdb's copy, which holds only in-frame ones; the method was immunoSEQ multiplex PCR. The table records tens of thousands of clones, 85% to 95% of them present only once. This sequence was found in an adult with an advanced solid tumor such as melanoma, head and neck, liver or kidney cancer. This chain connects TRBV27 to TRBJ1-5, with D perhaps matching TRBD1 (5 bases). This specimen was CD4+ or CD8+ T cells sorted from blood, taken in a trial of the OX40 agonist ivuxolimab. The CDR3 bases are TGTGCCAGCAGTTCCTGGGGGGGGGATAGCAATCAGCCCCAGCATTTT. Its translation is CASSSWGGDSNQPQHF.